These T cell receptor beta chains were read from a single sample in a study of blood T cell repertoires in COVID-19. The repertoire was sequenced with immunoSEQ multiplex PCR; TCRdb's copy has only in-frame clones and lacks some. Of about 50,000 clones listed, roughly 85% are singletons. The sequenced sample consisted of peripheral blood. These receptor sequences come from a man between 60 and 70 years old with acute or convalescent COVID-19. The CDR3 runs from the conserved cysteine through the conserved F or W. D genes are given only for firm matches. Rows may omit the clone size; those that give it use once, few, many or a size class.

v_gene	j_gene	abundance	d_gene	CDR3nt	CDR3aa
TRBV2	TRBJ2-7	once	-	TGTGCCAGCAGGGCCGTGTCCTACGAGCAGTACTTC	CASRAVSYEQYF
TRBV29-1	TRBJ2-5	-	TRBD1	TGCAGCGCCGGGACAGTTCTTCCCCCTACGACCCAGTACTTC	CSAGTVLPPTTQYF
TRBV6-5	TRBJ2-2	once	-	TGTGCCAGCAGACGAAATCAGGGCAACACCGGGGAGCTGTTTTTT	CASRRNQGNTGELFF
TRBV2	TRBJ1-1	-	-	TGTGCCAGCCCCGGGCGGCAGGGCTCGGGGAACACTGAAGCTTTCTTT	CASPGRQGSGNTEAFF
TRBV5-1	TRBJ2-7	-	TRBD1	TGCGCCAGCAGCTCACTGACAGGGAGCTACGAGCAGTACTTC	CASSSLTGSYEQYF
TRBV3-1/TRBV3-2	TRBJ2-3	-	-	TGTGCCAGCAGCCACGGAGCGAGACGCACAGATACGCAGTATTTT	CASSHGARRTDTQYF
TRBV2	TRBJ2-2	-	TRBD2	TGTGCCAGCGGGTCAGCTAGCGGGATTTCCGGGGAGCTGTTTTTT	CASGSASGISGELFF
TRBV10-3	TRBJ2-1	-	TRBD1	TGTGCCATCAGTGAATATGACAGGGCATACAATGAGCAGTTCTTC	CAISEYDRAYNEQFF
TRBV7-2	TRBJ1-1	-	-	TGTGCCAGCAGCTCCGTCGGGAGAACTGAAGCTTTCTTT	CASSSVGRTEAFF
TRBV5-1	TRBJ2-7	-	-	TGCGCCAGCAGTAACCAGGTGCACGAGCAGTACTTC	CASSNQVHEQYF
TRBV3-1/TRBV3-2	TRBJ2-5	-	TRBD2	TGTGCCAGCAGCACCAGGACTAGCGGGAGGGCCTTGGAGACCCAGTACTTC	CASSTRTSGRALETQYF
TRBV28	TRBJ2-7	-	TRBD1	TGTGCCAGCAGTTTGCCAGGGGGCTCCTACGAGCAGTACTTC	CASSLPGGSYEQYF
TRBV19	TRBJ1-6	-	TRBD1	TGTGCCAGCACGAACAGGGGTATGGATTCACCCCTCCACTTT	CASTNRGMDSPLHF
TRBV5-1	TRBJ2-2	-	TRBD2	TGCGCCAGCAGCCCAACTAGCGGATACACCGGGGAGCTGTTTTTT	CASSPTSGYTGELFF
TRBV28	TRBJ1-6	once	TRBD1	TGTGCCAGCTCAGGGGGCCGTGGTGATTCACCCCTCCACTTT	CASSGGRGDSPLHF
TRBV28	TRBJ1-5	-	-	TGTGCCAGCAGTTCAAAGATCCACAGTAGCAATCAGCCCCAGCATTTT	CASSSKIHSSNQPQHF
TRBV18	TRBJ2-5	-	TRBD2	TGTGCCAGCTCACCAAGCGGGGTCCAAGAGACCCAGTACTTC	CASSPSGVQETQYF
TRBV7-3	TRBJ2-7	-	TRBD2	TGTGCCAGCAGCTTAGCGGGAGGGCGGGACGAGCAGTACTTC	CASSLAGGRDEQYF
TRBV7-9	TRBJ1-2	-	-	TGTGCCAGCAGCTTATCCGGGACACAGGGACGGGATGGCTACACCTTC	CASSLSGTQGRDGYTF
TRBV4-1	TRBJ1-4	few	TRBD1	TGCGCCAGCAGCCAATTCGGGACAGCTAATGAAAAACTGTTTTTT	CASSQFGTANEKLFF
TRBV3-1/TRBV3-2	TRBJ2-1	-	TRBD2	TGTGCCAGCAGCCAAGTTTCGCGGGAGTACAACAATGAGCAGTTCTTC	CASSQVSREYNNEQFF
TRBV5-1	TRBJ1-3	few	-	TGCGCCAGCAGCGGAGGGGTAGGAAACACCATATATTTT	CASSGGVGNTIYF
TRBV30	TRBJ2-1	-	TRBD1	TGTGCCTGGAGGCCGGTCGGACAGGCAATCTTC	CAWRPVGQAIF
TRBV18	TRBJ2-2	-	-	TGTGCCAGCTCACCGGGGGGAACCGGGGAGCTGTTTTTT	CASSPGGTGELFF
TRBV9	TRBJ2-5	-	TRBD2	TGTGCCAGCAGCGTAGGGATAGCGGGAGGATCCCAAGAGACCCAGTACTTC	CASSVGIAGGSQETQYF
TRBV5-1	TRBJ2-1	-	-	TGCGCCAGCAGCTTATCAAGGGGTGGATTCTCTGAGCAGTTCTTC	CASSLSRGGFSEQFF
TRBV27	TRBJ1-4	-	-	TGTGCCAGCAGTCTGCGGACAGTCCTTAATGAAAAACTGTTTTTT	CASSLRTVLNEKLFF
TRBV5-4	TRBJ2-7	-	TRBD2	TGTGCCAGCAGCACTAGCGGGAAGCCCGGCGAGCAGTACTTC	CASSTSGKPGEQYF
TRBV5-1	TRBJ1-2	-	-	TGCGCCAGCAGCTTGTACAGCTTCAGTGGCTACACCTTC	CASSLYSFSGYTF
TRBV7-2	TRBJ2-2	few	TRBD2	TGTGCCAGCAGCTTAAAAGGGACTAGCGGAACCGGGGAGCTGTTTTTT	CASSLKGTSGTGELFF
TRBV5-1	TRBJ1-4	few	-	TGCGCCAGCAGCGGCGACATACTTAATGAAAAACTGTTTTTT	CASSGDILNEKLFF
TRBV28	TRBJ2-5	-	-	TGTGCCAGCAGCCCGGGGGACTCCCCCTCAGAGACCCAGTACTTC	CASSPGDSPSETQYF
TRBV27	TRBJ2-1	-	-	TGTGCCAGCAGTTTATTCGGCTTTGGAGGTAATGAGCAGTTCTTC	CASSLFGFGGNEQFF
TRBV29-1	TRBJ2-3	-	TRBD1	TGCAGCGTTGGACAGGGGAAGAAAGATACGCAGTATTTT	CSVGQGKKDTQYF
TRBV10-1	TRBJ1-6	-	-	TGCGCCAGCAGGGCAGACAAGGATAATTCACCCCTCCACTTT	CASRADKDNSPLHF
TRBV18	TRBJ1-1	-	-	TGTGCCAGCTCAACGGGGGGCCTGAACACTGAAGCTTTCTTT	CASSTGGLNTEAFF
TRBV3-1/TRBV3-2	TRBJ2-6	-	-	TGTGCCAGCAGCCAAGATTTTTACTCTGGGGCCAACGTCCTGACTTTC	CASSQDFYSGANVLTF
TRBV27	TRBJ1-5	few	-	TGTGCCAGCAGGCCCGGGGTGATTAGCAATCAGCCCCAGCATTTT	CASRPGVISNQPQHF
TRBV11-2	TRBJ2-4	-	-	TGTGCCAGCAGCACCCGAGGAGCCAAAAACATTCAGTACTTC	CASSTRGAKNIQYF
TRBV2	TRBJ1-2	-	-	TGTGCCAGCAGTGGCCTCAGTGGTGGCTACACCTTC	CASSGLSGGYTF
TRBV10-1	TRBJ2-2	-	TRBD1	TGCGCCAGCAGTGGCTTGAGACAGGGGAGAAGGGACACCGGGGAGCTGTTTTTT	CASSGLRQGRRDTGELFF
TRBV6-4	TRBJ2-3	-	TRBD2	TGTGCCAGCAGTTCCTCGGGAGGAATAGATACGCAGTATTTT	CASSSSGGIDTQYF
TRBV6-5	TRBJ1-2	medium-sized	-	TGTGCCAGCAGAGATACCCGGGACATGTACCGAGGCTACACCTTC	CASRDTRDMYRGYTF
TRBV5-1	TRBJ2-3	-	TRBD1	TGCGCCAGCAGCTTGTCGGGACAGGGTAGCACAGATACGCAGTATTTT	CASSLSGQGSTDTQYF
TRBV30	TRBJ2-2	-	TRBD2	TGTGCCTGGAGTGGGCTAGCGGGAGTAAACACCGGGGAGCTGTTTTTT	CAWSGLAGVNTGELFF
TRBV5-4	TRBJ2-1	-	-	TGTGCCAGCAGCCCCCCACGGGTCGATGAGCAGTTCTTC	CASSPPRVDEQFF
TRBV5-1	TRBJ1-4	-	-	TGCGCCAGCAGCTTGGAATCGGCAACTAATGAAAAACTGTTTTTT	CASSLESATNEKLFF